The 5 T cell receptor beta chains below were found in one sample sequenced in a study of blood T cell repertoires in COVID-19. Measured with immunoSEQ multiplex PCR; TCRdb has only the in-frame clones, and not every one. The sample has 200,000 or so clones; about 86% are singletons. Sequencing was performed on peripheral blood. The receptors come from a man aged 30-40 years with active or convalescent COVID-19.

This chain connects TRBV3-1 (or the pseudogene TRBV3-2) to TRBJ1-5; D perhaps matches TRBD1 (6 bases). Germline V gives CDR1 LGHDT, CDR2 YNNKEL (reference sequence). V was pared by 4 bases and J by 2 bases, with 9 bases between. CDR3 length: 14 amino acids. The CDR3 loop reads CASSPRGGNQPQHF. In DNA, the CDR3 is TGTGCCAGCAGCCCCAGGGGCGGCAATCAGCCCCAGCATTTT.

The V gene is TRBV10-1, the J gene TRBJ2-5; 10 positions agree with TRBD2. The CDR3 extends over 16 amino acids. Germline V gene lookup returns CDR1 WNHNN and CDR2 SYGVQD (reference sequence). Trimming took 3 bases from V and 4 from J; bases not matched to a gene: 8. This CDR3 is CASSDSLAGDRETQYF. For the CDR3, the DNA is TGCGCCAGCAGTGACTCCCTAGCGGGGGACCGAGAGACCCAGTACTTC.

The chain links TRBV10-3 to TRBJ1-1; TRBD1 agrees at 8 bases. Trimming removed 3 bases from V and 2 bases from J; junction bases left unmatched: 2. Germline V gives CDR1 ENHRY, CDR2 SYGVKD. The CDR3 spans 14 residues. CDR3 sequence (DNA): TGTGCCATCAGTGAAGGACAGGGCAACACTGAAGCTTTCTTT. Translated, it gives CAISEGQGNTEAFF.

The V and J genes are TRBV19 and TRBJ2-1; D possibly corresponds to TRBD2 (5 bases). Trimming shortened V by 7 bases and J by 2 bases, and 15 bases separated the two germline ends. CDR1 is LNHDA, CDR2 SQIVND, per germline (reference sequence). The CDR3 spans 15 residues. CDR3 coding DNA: TGTGCCAGTACTGAGGACTTTTTCCCCTACAATGAGCAGTTCTTC. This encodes CASTEDFFPYNEQFF. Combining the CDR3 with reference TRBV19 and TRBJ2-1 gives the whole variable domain DGGITQSPKYLFRKEGQNVTLSCEQNLNHDAMYWYRQDPGQGLRLIYYSQIVNDFQKGDIAEGYSVSREKKESFPLTVTSAQKNPTAFYLCASTEDFFPYNEQFFGPGTRLTVL.

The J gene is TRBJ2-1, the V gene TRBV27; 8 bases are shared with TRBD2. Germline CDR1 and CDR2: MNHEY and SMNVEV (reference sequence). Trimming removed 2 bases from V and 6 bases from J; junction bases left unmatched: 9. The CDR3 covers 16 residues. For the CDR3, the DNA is TGTGCCAGCAGTTTACGGGTCGGGAGGGTGCTCAATGAGCAGTTCTTC. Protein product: CASSLRVGRVLNEQFF.